The clone carrying this T cell receptor beta chain was found a few times. The antigen remains unidentified. The entry originates in a study of beta chain features in type 1 diabetes. Notes on the study in general: Sampled from patients, naive, central memory and Treg TCRB repertoires appeared more similar than those sampled from healthy donors.

Every bit of the isolated RNA underwent reverse transcription, so sequencing read expressed TCRB transcripts. Using immunoSEQ multiplex PCR, the repertoire was profiled, and TCRdb retains in-frame clones only, with some absent. The profile shows fewer than 900,000 clones, roughly 16% of them singletons. The germline V and J ends were trimmed by 4 bases and 9 bases, with 14 bases remaining between them. Germline V gene sequence: CDR1 SGHRS, CDR2 YFSETQ. CDR3 length: 13 residues. This clonotype was sampled from a woman aged 18-29 years in good health. The chain carries TRBV5-1 and TRBJ2-1; D perhaps matches TRBD2 (7 bases). Specimen: naive CD4+ T cells from blood. The CDR3 sequence: CASSREGEREQFF. The CDR3 nucleotides read TGCGCCAGCAGCAGGGAGGGGGAGCGTGAGCAGTTCTTC.